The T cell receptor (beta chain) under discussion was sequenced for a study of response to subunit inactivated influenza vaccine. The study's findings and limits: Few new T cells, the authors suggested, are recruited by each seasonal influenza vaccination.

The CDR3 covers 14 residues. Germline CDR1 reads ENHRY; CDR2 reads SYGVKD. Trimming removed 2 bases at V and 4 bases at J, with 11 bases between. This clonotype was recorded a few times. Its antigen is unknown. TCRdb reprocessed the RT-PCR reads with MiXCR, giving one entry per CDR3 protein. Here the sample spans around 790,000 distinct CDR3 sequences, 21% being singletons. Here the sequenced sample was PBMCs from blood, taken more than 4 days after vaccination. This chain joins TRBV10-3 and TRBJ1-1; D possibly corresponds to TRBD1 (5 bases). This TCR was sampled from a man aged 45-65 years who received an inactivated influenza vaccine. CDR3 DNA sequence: TGTGCCATCAGTGAGCCAGACCAGGGCACTGAAGCTTTCTTT. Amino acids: CAISEPDQGTEAFF.